These 22 T cell receptor beta chains were sequenced from one sample in a study of neurological immune-mediated disorders. Stated time point: longitudinal time-point 1 (baseline). TCRdb called the 5' RACE reads again in MiXCR, with one record for every CDR3 protein. The repertoire has 55,000 to 65,000 distinct CDR3 sequences, around a tenth of them found once; the top ten carry more than 6.5%. The sequenced sample consisted of PBMCs. All receptors come from a male donor with HTLV-1-associated myelopathy (HAM/TSP).

This clonotype has just a few counts. The CDR3 nucleotides are TGCGCCAGCAGCCGAGGGGGGTCTAACACTGAAGCTTTCTTT. Residues: CASSRGGSNTEAFF. The rearrangement links TRBV4-3 to TRBJ1-1; D possibly corresponds to TRBD1 (6 bases). The ends were cut back, 4 bases at V and 2 bases at J, with 11 bases in the middle. The CDR3 sequence is 14 residues long. Germline CDR1 and CDR2: LGHNA and YSLEER.

This clonotype was found a few times. The gene calls are TRBV6-2 or TRBV6-3 and TRBJ2-7, with no clear D. Trimming removed 2 bases at V and 0 bases at J, with 17 bases between. Germline CDR1 is MNHEY and CDR2 is SVGEGT. The CDR3 sequence is 17 residues long. The CDR3 DNA sequence: TGTGCCAGCAGTTACCCCTCTGCAGGCCGCGACTCCTACGAGCAGTACTTC. Encoded protein: CASSYPSAGRDSYEQYF.

This clonotype was seen at least ten times. The CDR3 sequence is CAIQGSNQPQHF. The DNA for the CDR3 is TGTGCCATACAGGGGAGCAATCAGCCCCAGCATTTT. The chain joins TRBV10-3 to TRBJ1-5; TRBD1 agrees at 7 bases. Germline V gene data show CDR1 as ENHRY and CDR2 as SYGVKD. The CDR3 sequence is 12 residues long. The trim removed 9 bases at V and 1 base at J, leaving 0 bases unmatched.

The table lists this clonotype with many counts. The rearrangement joins TRBV5-1 to TRBJ2-3; 7 bases are shared with TRBD1. CDR1 and CDR2 from the germline V gene are SGHRS and YFSETQ. The CDR3 consists of 14 residues. Unmatched junction bases numbered 1, after V lost 0 bases and J lost 3 bases. For the CDR3, the DNA is TGCGCCAGCAGCTTGGACAGGGGAACAGATACGCAGTATTTT. Translated, it gives CASSLDRGTDTQYF.

This clonotype appeared many times. This chain joins TRBV28 and TRBJ1-5; TRBD1 is a possible D gene (5 bases). The V end was cut by 5 bases, the J end by 4 bases, with 12 bases between. The CDR3 has 14 residues. Germline values: CDR1 MDHEN, CDR2 SYDVKM. CDR3 protein: CASSPRDRNQPQHF. CDR3 bases: TGTGCCAGCAGTCCCCGGGACCGGAATCAGCCCCAGCATTTT.

This clonotype has a count of ten or more. The chain recombines TRBV2 with TRBJ1-5, with D unresolved. With 5 bases removed from V and 4 bases from J, the gap between germline ends came to 9 bases. Germline loops: CDR1 SNHLY, CDR2 FYNNEI. The CDR3 consists of 13 residues. CDR3 nucleotide sequence: TGTGCCAGCAGTCCTTCCGGGAATCAGCCCCAGCATTTT. It codes for CASSPSGNQPQHF.

This clonotype appeared many times. The chain employs TRBV6-6 and TRBJ2-7; no clear D gene. V lost 7 bases to trimming and J lost 3 bases, with 7 bases between them. Germline CDR1 reads MNHNY; CDR2 reads SVGAGI (reference sequence). The CDR3 sequence is 11 residues long. CDR3 nucleotide sequence: TGTGCCAGCACCTTTAACTACGAGCAGTACTTC. This translates into CASTFNYEQYF.

This clonotype was observed a few times. The V and J genes are TRBV20-1 and TRBJ2-7, with TRBD1 matching over 9 bases. In germline, CDR1 is DFQATT, CDR2 SNEGSKA (reference sequence). V lost 7 bases and J lost 3; bases outside the gene matches: 10. CDR3 size: 14 residues. In DNA form, the CDR3 reads TGCAGTGTTATCACCGGGACAGGGAACTACGAGCAGTACTTC. Translated: CSVITGTGNYEQYF.

This clonotype was detected ten times or more. The chain employs TRBV20-1 and TRBJ2-3; 10 bases agree with TRBD2. The CDR3 runs 13 residues. CDR1 and CDR2 from the germline V gene are DFQATT and SNEGSKA (reference sequence). The ends lost 4 bases at V and 5 bases at J; junction bases unmatched: 3. The CDR3 protein is CSATSGGGDTQYF. The CDR3, as DNA: TGCAGTGCTACTAGCGGGGGAGGAGATACGCAGTATTTT.

The rearrangement joins TRBV6-5 to TRBJ2-1; no clear D gene. Per the germline V gene, CDR1 is MNHEY and CDR2 is SVGAGI. The V end lost 5 bases, the J end lost 5 bases, and 16 bases lay between the germline ends. The CDR3 extends over 15 amino acids. The CDR3 nucleotides are TGTGCCAGCAGTGACCAGCCCGCGGCCCACAATGAGCAGTTCTTC. Encoded protein: CASSDQPAAHNEQFF.

This clonotype showed up many times. V usage is TRBV9 and J usage is TRBJ2-7, with D perhaps matching TRBD1 or TRBD2 (5 bases each). Trimming cost V 3 bases and J 3 bases, with 10 bases left between them. Germline CDR1 reads SGDLS; CDR2 reads YYNGEE. CDR3 length equals 13 residues. The DNA of the CDR3 is TGTGCCAGCAGCGGAGGGGTCGTCTACGAGCAGTACTTC. Encoded protein: CASSGGVVYEQYF.

Many counts were recorded for this clonotype. This sequence joins TRBV20-1 and TRBJ1-5; D not certain. The CDR3 totals 13 residues. Trimming took off 5 bases at V and 4 bases at J, with 12 bases between the two ends. CDR1 is DFQATT and CDR2 is SNEGSKA in the germline V gene (reference sequence). CDR3: CSASFGPNQPQHF. CDR3 coding DNA: TGCAGTGCTTCCTTCGGGCCAAATCAGCCCCAGCATTTT.

V is TRBV6-1 and J is TRBJ1-4, with D perhaps TRBD1 (6 bases). The germline V gene encodes CDR1 MNHNS and CDR2 SASEGT. V was shortened by 3 bases and J by 4 bases, with 18 bases between the two germline ends. CDR3 size: 17 residues. Here the CDR3 reads CASSDLGRGASNEKLFF. In nucleotides, the CDR3 is TGTGCCAGCAGTGATTTAGGACGGGGGGCAAGTAATGAAAAACTGTTTTTT.

This clonotype was found many times. J is TRBJ2-5 and V is TRBV19; no reliable D call. Looked up from germline, CDR1 is LNHDA and CDR2 is SQIVND (reference sequence). CDR3 size: 15 residues. The V end lost 3 bases, the J end lost 4 bases, and 15 bases lay between the germline ends. In DNA, the CDR3 is TGTGCCAGTAGTATCCCACGGTCCTTTGGAGAGACCCAGTACTTC. As protein: CASSIPRSFGETQYF.

This clonotype was seen many times. The chain employs TRBV3-1 and TRBJ1-1; D is unclear. Trimming took 2 bases from V and 2 from J, leaving 6 bases between them. Looked up from germline, CDR1 is LGHDT and CDR2 is YNNKEL (reference sequence). This CDR3 spans 13 amino acids. The CDR3, as DNA: TGTGCCAGCAGCCAATGGAGAAACACTGAAGCTTTCTTT. It codes for CASSQWRNTEAFF.

This clonotype was observed many times. The chain combines TRBV29-1 with TRBJ2-1; D gene unclear. The V gene lost 5 bases and the J gene lost 3 bases, with 5 bases spanning the gap. The CDR3 is 11 amino acids. CDR1 and CDR2 from the germline V gene are SQVTM and ANQGSEA. The CDR3 region is CSVKVYNEQFF. Here the CDR3 DNA reads TGCAGCGTTAAGGTCTACAATGAGCAGTTCTTC.

The rearrangement links TRBV21-1 to TRBJ1-4. TRBV21-1 is described as a pseudogene. The CDR3 contains 16 residues. CDR3 sequence (DNA): TGTGCCAGCTGCAACGGGCGTCAGGAGGGCTATGAAAAACTGTTTTTT. It is translated as CASCNGRQEGYEKLFF.

This clonotype showed up many times. The chain couples TRBV20-1 to TRBJ1-6; D may be TRBD1 (6 bases). The CDR3 loop spans 14 amino acids. Trimming left V 6 bases short and J 8 bases short, with 17 bases between. Germline loops: CDR1 DFQATT, CDR2 SNEGSKA (reference sequence). The CDR3 here is CSAPDRFPYSPLHF. DNA for the CDR3: TGCAGTGCCCCGGACAGATTTCCATATTCACCCCTCCACTTT.

The table lists this clonotype with many counts. This sequence joins TRBV9 and TRBJ2-5, with 8 bases matching TRBD2. This CDR3 spans 15 amino acids. V dropped 0 bases and J dropped 4; count of bases not matched to a gene: 5. Germline loops: CDR1 SGDLS, CDR2 YYNGEE. CDR3 coding DNA: TGTGCCAGCAGCGTAGTGTCCAGCGGGGGAGAGACCCAGTACTTC. Translation gives CASSVVSSGGETQYF.

This clonotype occurred many times. The chain uses TRBV6-6 and TRBJ1-1; TRBD1 agrees at 10 bases. This CDR3 is built from 17 residues. In germline, CDR1 is MNHNY, CDR2 SVGAGI (reference sequence). Trimming at V came to 0 bases and at J to 5 bases, leaving 9 bases not matched to a gene. The CDR3 coding sequence is TGTGCCAGCAGTTACTCGATGGACCGGGACAGGGGTACTGAAGCTTTCTTT. Amino acid sequence: CASSYSMDRDRGTEAFF.

The sample holds many counts of this clonotype. The V and J genes are TRBV7-2 and TRBJ2-1; TRBD2 aligns across 9 bases. This CDR3 region has 17 residues. Germline CDR1 and CDR2: SGHTA and FQGNSA. The junction had 13 bases not matched to a gene; V was cut back by 1 base and J by 9 bases. CDR3 residues: CASSLERAGGLTSEQFF. DNA for the CDR3: TGTGCCAGCAGCTTAGAACGCGCGGGGGGGCTTACAAGTGAGCAGTTCTTC.

This clonotype was seen many times. The chain couples TRBV11-3 to TRBJ2-5; 12 nucleotides match TRBD1. Trimming cost V 5 bases and J 5 bases; bases outside gene matches: 6. In germline, CDR1 is SGHNT, CDR2 YENEEA. There are 15 residues in the CDR3. The CDR3 sequence: CASSPGTGGFETQYF. CDR3 DNA: TGTGCCAGCAGCCCCGGGACAGGGGGCTTTGAGACCCAGTACTTC.